This T cell receptor beta chain derives from a study of response to subunit inactivated influenza vaccine. This clonotype has only a few counts. TCRdb re-called the RT-PCR reads with MiXCR, one entry per CDR3 protein. This table has about 780,000 distinct CDR3 sequences, approximately 17% appearing once. Trimming shortened V by 5 bases and J by 5 bases, and 19 bases separated the two germline ends. Germline V gives CDR1 DFQATT, CDR2 SNEGSKA (reference sequence). The CDR3 covers 14 residues. The source is a man between 45 and 60 years old who received an inactivated influenza vaccine. The V call is TRBV20-1, the J call TRBJ2-7; D is ambiguous. Sequenced material: PBMCs from blood, taken 4 to 6 days after vaccination. In DNA form, the CDR3 reads TGCAGTGCTCCTCCCCCCAGCGCACTTAACGAGCAGTACTTC. Residues: CSAPPPSALNEQYF.